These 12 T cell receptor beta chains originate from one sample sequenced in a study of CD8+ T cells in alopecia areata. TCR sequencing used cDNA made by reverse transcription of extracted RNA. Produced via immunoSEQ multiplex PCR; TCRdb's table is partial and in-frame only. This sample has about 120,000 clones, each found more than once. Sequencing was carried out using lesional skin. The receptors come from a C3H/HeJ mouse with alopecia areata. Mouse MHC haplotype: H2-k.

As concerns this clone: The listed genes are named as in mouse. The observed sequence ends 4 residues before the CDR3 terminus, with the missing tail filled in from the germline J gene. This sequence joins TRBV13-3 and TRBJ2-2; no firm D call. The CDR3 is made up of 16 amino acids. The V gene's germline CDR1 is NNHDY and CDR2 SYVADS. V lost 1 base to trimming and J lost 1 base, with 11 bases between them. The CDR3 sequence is CASSDLEQLNTGQLYF. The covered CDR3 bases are TGTGCCAGCAGTGATCTCGAACAATTAAACACCGGG.

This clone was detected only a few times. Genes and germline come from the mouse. CDR3 DNA, as far as it was read: TGTGCCAGCAGTGATGTGGTGGGGAGGAGCTCCTAT. The encoded protein is CASSDVVGRSSY. The full CDR3 reads CASSDVVGRSSYEQYF. The chain uses TRBV13-1 and TRBJ2-7; D is possibly TRBD2 (5 bases). The read gets to within 4 residues of the CDR3 end, and the germline J gene fills in the rest. CDR1 and CDR2 (germline): NSHNY, SYGAGN. Trimming left V 0 bases short and J 0 bases short, with 13 bases between. The CDR3 is made up of 16 amino acids.

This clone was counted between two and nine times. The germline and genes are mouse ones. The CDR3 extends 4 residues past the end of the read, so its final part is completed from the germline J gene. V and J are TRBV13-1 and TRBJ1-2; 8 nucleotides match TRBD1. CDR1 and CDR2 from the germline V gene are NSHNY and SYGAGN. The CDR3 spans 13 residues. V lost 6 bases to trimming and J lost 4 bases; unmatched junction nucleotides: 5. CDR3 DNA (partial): TGTGCCAGCACGGACAGGGCGGGCTCC. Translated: CASTDRAGS. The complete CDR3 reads CASTDRAGSDYTF.

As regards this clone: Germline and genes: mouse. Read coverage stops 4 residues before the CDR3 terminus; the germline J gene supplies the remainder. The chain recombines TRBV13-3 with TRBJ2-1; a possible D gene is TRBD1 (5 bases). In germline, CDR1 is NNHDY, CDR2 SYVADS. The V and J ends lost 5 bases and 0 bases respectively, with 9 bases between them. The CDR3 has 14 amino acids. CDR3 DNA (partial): TGTGCCAGCAGAGCAGGGAATAACTATGCT. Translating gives CASRAGNNYA. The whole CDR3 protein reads CASRAGNNYAEQFF.

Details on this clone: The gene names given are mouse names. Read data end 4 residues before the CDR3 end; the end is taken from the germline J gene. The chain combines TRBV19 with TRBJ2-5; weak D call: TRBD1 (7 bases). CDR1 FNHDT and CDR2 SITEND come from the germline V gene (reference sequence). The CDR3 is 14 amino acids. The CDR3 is CASSIRQGGDTQYF. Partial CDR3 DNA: TGTGCCAGCAGTATTCGGCAGGGGGGAGAC. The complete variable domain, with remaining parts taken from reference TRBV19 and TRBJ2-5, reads GGIITQTPKFLIGQEGQKLTLKCQQNFNHDTMYWYRQDSGKGLRLIYYSITENDLQKGDLSEGYDASREKKSSFSLTVTSAQKNEMAVFLCASSIRQGGDTQYFGPGTRLLVL.

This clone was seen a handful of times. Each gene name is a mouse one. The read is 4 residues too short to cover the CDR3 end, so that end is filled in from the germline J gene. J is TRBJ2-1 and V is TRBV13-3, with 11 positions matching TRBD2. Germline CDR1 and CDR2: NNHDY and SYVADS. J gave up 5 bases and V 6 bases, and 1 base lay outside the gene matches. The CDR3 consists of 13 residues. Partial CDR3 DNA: TGTGCCAGCATGACTGGGGGGGATGCT. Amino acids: CASMTGGDA. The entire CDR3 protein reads CASMTGGDAEQFF.

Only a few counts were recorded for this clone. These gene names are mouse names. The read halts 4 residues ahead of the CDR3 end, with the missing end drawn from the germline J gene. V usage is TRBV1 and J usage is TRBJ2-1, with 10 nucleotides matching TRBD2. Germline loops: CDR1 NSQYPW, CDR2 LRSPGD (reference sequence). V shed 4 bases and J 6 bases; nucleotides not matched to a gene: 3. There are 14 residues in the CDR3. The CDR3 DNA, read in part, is TGCACCTGCAGTGGACTGGGGGGACTTGCT. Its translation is CTCSGLGGLA. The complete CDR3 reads CTCSGLGGLAEQFF.

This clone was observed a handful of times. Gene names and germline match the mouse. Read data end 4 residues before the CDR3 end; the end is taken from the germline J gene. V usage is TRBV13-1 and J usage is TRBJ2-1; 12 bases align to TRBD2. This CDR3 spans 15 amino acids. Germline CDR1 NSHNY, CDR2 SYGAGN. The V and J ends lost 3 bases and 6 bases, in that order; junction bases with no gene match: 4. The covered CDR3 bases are TGTGCCAGCAGTGCGAGGGACTGGGGGGTTGCT. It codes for CASSARDWGVA. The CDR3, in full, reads CASSARDWGVAEQFF.

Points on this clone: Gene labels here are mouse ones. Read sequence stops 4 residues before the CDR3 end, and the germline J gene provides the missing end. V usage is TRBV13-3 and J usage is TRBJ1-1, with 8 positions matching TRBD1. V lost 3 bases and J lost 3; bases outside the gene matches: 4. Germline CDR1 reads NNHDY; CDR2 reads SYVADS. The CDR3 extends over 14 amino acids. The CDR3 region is CASSAGGRDTEVFF. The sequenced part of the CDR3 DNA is TGTGCCAGCAGTGCAGGGGGCAGGGACACA.

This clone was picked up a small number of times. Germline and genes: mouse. The CDR3 bases that were read are TGTGCCAGCAGCCAAGGGGGGGGGTCCGAA. Its protein is CASSQGGGSE. The complete CDR3 reads CASSQGGGSERLFF. The chain is built from TRBV5 and TRBJ1-4; D might be TRBD1 (5 bases). The sequenced fragment ends 4 residues before the CDR3 boundary, so the rest is inferred from the germline J gene. CDR1 LGHNA and CDR2 YNLKQL come from the germline V gene (reference sequence). The CDR3 is 14 residues long.

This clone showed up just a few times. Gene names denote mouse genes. The CDR3 sequence: CASSQADRDTQYF. The sequenced CDR3 bases are TGTGCCAGCAGCCAAGCGGACAGGGAC. The rearrangement uses TRBV5 and TRBJ2-5; 7 bases are a match to TRBD1. The observed sequence ends 4 residues before the CDR3 terminus, with the missing tail filled in from the germline J gene. Germline CDR1 reads LGHNA; CDR2 reads YNLKQL (reference sequence). There are 13 residues in the CDR3.

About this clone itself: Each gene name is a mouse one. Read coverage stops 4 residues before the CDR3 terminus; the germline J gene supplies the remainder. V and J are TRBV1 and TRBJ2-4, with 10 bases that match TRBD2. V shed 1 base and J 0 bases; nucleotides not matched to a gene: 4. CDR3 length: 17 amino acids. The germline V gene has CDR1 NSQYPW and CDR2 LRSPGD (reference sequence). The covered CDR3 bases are TGCACCTGCAGTGCAGCGGACTGGGGGTCTAGTCAAAAC. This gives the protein CTCSAADWGSSQN. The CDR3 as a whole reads CTCSAADWGSSQNTLYF.